This T cell receptor (beta chain) came from a study of T-cell reconstitution after alpha-beta-depleted transplantation in children. Germline CDR1 is SGHDT and CDR2 is YYEEEE. V was trimmed by 0 bases and J by 7 bases, leaving 7 bases between them. This CDR3 is built from 12 residues. TCRbeta library preparation incorporated unique molecular identifiers. TCRdb reanalysed the PCR reads using MiXCR and keeps one entry per CDR3 protein. The profile shows about 270,000 distinct CDR3 sequences, about 10% of them singletons. J is TRBJ1-2 and V is TRBV5-6; tentative D call: TRBD1 (5 bases). This receptor was identified in a human donor who donated a stem cell graft to a child with SCID. This specimen was PBMCs from the stem cell graft donor, taken from the stem cell graft. The CDR3 DNA reads TGTGCCAGCAGCTTGGAGGGACGTGGCTACACCTTC. The encoded protein is CASSLEGRGYTF.